This T cell receptor (beta chain) came from a study of control samples from healthy donors and cancer patients. V was pared by 5 bases and J by 15 bases, with 20 bases between. Germline V gene lookup returns CDR1 SGHAT and CDR2 FQDESV (reference sequence). This CDR3 contains 13 residues. Libraries were prepared by immunoSEQ multiplex PCR; TCRdb keeps only in-frame clonotypes and omits some of them. The sample comprises approximately 110,000 clones, roughly 89% of which are singletons, and approximately 15% rests with the top ten. J is TRBJ2-1 and V is TRBV11-1, with D possibly TRBD2 on 6 matching bases. The TCR sequence derives from a woman in her forties or fifties in good health. Input material: blood. CDR3 coding DNA: TGTGCCAGCAGCCAAAACGGCGGCGGGGCAGCGTTCTTC. Translation: CASSQNGGGAAFF.